This TCR beta chain is drawn from a study of cytomegalovirus exposure and HLA in healthy donors. Study-wide results and limits: Exclusion applied to some V segments, including TRBV6-2 and TRBV6-3, as they were indistinguishable. Among TCR beta chains of equal frequency, HLA-associated ones were more clonally expanded in a later analysis. Prior analysis indicated that the majority of TCR beta V segments exhibited productivity approximately 87% or approximately 30% of the time.

Donors likely had unrecorded immune exposures despite being nominally healthy when sampled. V was clipped by 0 bases and J by 2 bases, with 8 bases between them. CDR3 length: 15 amino acids. Germline V gene data show CDR1 as MNHNY and CDR2 as SVGAGI (reference sequence). Note on this clone: As yet, its antigen is unknown.

Amplification used 60 Vbeta primers and 13 Jbeta primers. Sequenced by immunoSEQ multiplex PCR; TCRdb stores in-frame clones only, minus some. The data hold approximately 150,000 clones, with 68% observed a single time. This TCR came from a man in his fifties in good health and CMV-seronegative. Sample: PBMCs. The V call is TRBV6-6, the J call TRBJ1-3; no firm D call. CDR3 in DNA: TGTGCCAGCAGTTACTCGGAGGTGACTGGAAACACCATATATTTT. Its translation: CASSYSEVTGNTIYF.